These T cell receptor beta chains were read from a single sample in a study of cytomegalovirus exposure and HLA in healthy donors. TCRdb's copy holds only in-frame clones and misses some; the assay was immunoSEQ multiplex PCR. The sample lists some 80,000 clones, approximately 96% occurring once. Input material: PBMCs. These receptors came from a woman younger than 30 in good health and CMV-seronegative. Each CDR3 is given with its conserved first and last residue. A D gene is named only where the DNA matches it firmly. Size values are once, few and many counts, or a class for expanded clones, and some rows have none.

V,D,size,J,DNA,CDR3
TRBV21-1,-,-,TRBJ2-3,TGTGCCAGCAGCAAGAGGACAGGGTCCAACCTTGGGAATACGCAGTATTTT,CASSKRTGSNLGNTQYF
TRBV18,-,once,TRBJ1-4,TGTGCCAGCTCACCATTCCCCCTAGAAAAACTGTTTTTT,CASSPFPLEKLFF
TRBV2,TRBD1,-,TRBJ2-2,TGTGCCAGCAGTGAACCTACAGGGGCGACCGGGGAGCTGTTTTTT,CASSEPTGATGELFF
TRBV19,TRBD2,-,TRBJ2-3,TGTGCCAGTAGTCCTTCCGGGACTAGCGTTACAGATACGCAGTATTTT,CASSPSGTSVTDTQYF
TRBV15,TRBD1,-,TRBJ2-7,TGTGCCACCAGCAGAGGCCAACAGGGGGCCTACGAGCAGTACTTC,CATSRGQQGAYEQYF
TRBV20-1,-,-,TRBJ2-1,TGCAGTGCTAGTTCGAATGAGCAGTTCTTC,CSASSNEQFF
TRBV29-1,TRBD1,-,TRBJ1-2,TGCAGCGCATCTACAGGGACAGGACAATATGGCTACACCTTC,CSASTGTGQYGYTF
TRBV21-1,-,-,TRBJ2-2,TGTGCCAGCAGCTTACCCCGGCCGCGGGGGAACACCGGGGAGCTGTTTTTT,CASSLPRPRGNTGELFF
TRBV7-8,-,-,TRBJ1-4,TGTGCCAGCAGCCCGGGGGGTAGTATTCGTAATGAAAAACTGTTTTTT,CASSPGGSIRNEKLFF
TRBV28,-,-,TRBJ2-1,TGTGCCAGCAGTTCGGGTGCGAGGGTCTCTTACAATGAGCAGTTCTTC,CASSSGARVSYNEQFF
TRBV28,TRBD1,-,TRBJ2-1,TGTGCCAGCAGTTTACCTCCCGCCGCGACAGGGCACAATGAGCAGTTCTTC,CASSLPPAATGHNEQFF
TRBV2,-,-,TRBJ2-3,TGTGCCAGCAGTTTCCGGGTAGGGGGGGCTGGCACAGATACGCAGTATTTT,CASSFRVGGAGTDTQYF
TRBV6-1,-,once,TRBJ1-3,TGTGCCAGCAGTGTCAGGGGAAGTTTCTCTGGAAACACCATATATTTT,CASSVRGSFSGNTIYF
TRBV6-5,-,-,TRBJ1-6,TGTGCCAGCAGTCCGACGGGGGAGGGGAATTCACCCCTCCACTTT,CASSPTGEGNSPLHF
TRBV7-2,TRBD2,-,TRBJ2-1,TGTGCCAGCAGGTTGACTAGCGAGAAACAGTTCTTC,CASRLTSEKQFF
TRBV27,-,-,TRBJ2-3,TGTGCCAGCAGTCCCGGGTCTAGCACAGATACGCAGTATTTT,CASSPGSSTDTQYF
TRBV7-8,TRBD1,-,TRBJ1-2,TGTGCCAGCAGCTCAGGGACAGAACAATCCTTTCCAGCCTATGGCTACACCTTC,CASSSGTEQSFPAYGYTF
TRBV7-9,TRBD2,-,TRBJ2-2,TGTGCCAGCAGCTCCAGAGGAAGCGGGAGGATCATCCTCACCGGGGAGCTGTTTTTT,CASSSRGSGRIILTGELFF
TRBV18,-,-,TRBJ2-5,TGTGCCAGCTCACGAGGAAACCTGGGTGAGACCCAGTACTTC,CASSRGNLGETQYF
TRBV11-2,-,-,TRBJ1-1,TGTGCCAGCAGCCGAGGGTTTATGAACACTGAAGCTTTCTTT,CASSRGFMNTEAFF
TRBV7-7,TRBD2,-,TRBJ2-7,TGTGCCAGCAGCTTAGGGGAGGGGAACTACGAGCAGTACTTC,CASSLGEGNYEQYF